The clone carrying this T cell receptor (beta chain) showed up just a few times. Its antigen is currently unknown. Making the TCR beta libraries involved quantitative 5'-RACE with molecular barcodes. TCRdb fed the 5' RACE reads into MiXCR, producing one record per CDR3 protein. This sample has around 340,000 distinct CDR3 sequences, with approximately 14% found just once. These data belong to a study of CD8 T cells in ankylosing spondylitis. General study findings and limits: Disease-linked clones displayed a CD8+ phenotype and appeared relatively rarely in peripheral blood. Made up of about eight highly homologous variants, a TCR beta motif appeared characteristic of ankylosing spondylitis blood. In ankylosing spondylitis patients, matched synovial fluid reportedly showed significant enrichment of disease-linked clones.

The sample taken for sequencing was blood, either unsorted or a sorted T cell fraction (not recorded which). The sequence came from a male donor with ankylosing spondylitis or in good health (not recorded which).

The CDR3 coding sequence is TGCAGTGCTTTCGGACAGGGGTCCGCAGATACGCAGTATTTT. It yields the protein CSAFGQGSADTQYF. This chain connects TRBV20-1 to TRBJ2-3; 9 bases are shared with TRBD1. The J segment lost 4 bases and the V segment lost 5 bases, leaving 7 bases of the junction unmatched. Looked up from germline, CDR1 is DFQATT and CDR2 is SNEGSKA (reference sequence). The CDR3 totals 14 residues.